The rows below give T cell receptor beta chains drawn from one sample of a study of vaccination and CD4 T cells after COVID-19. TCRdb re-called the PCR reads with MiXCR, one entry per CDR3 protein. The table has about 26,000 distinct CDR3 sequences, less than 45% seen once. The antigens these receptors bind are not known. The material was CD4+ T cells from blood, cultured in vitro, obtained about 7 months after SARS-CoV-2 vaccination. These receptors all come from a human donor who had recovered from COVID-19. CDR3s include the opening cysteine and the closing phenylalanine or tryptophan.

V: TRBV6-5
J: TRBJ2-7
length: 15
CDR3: CASTNSGRPSYEQYF

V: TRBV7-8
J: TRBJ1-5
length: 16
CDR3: CASSQQGRQSNQPQHF

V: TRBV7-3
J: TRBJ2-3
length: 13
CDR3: CASSRFDSDTQYF

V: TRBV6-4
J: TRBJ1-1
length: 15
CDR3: CASSYGGGRNTEAFF

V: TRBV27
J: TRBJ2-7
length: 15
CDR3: CASSLSSGAPYEQYF

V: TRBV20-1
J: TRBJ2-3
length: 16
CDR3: CSARGEGSSPTDTQYF

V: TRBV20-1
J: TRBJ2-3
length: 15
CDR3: CSAPSLRTSTDTQYF

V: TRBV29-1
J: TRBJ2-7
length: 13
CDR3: CSVQGASIYEQYF

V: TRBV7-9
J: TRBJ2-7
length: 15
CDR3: CASSNSGYSSYEQYF

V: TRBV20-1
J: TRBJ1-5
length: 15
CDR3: CSARAGTEFGQPQHF

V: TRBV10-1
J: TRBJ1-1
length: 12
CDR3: CASGPSWTEAFF

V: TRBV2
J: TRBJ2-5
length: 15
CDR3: CASSGVGGVGETQYF

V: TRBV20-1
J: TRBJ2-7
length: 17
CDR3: CSARDLTSDTRSYEQYF

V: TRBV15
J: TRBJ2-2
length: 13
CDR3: CATSGQGAGELFF

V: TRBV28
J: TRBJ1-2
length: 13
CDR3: CASSLGGGHGYTF

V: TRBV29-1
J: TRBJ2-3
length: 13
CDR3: CSVGEGRTATQYF